Described below is a single T cell receptor beta chain sequence and its context. Which antigen it targets is not known. No much larger clonotype is one base removed from it; base qualities were not supplied. The data originate from a study of cytomegalovirus exposure and HLA in healthy donors listed by TCRdb under 2017. In terms of the full investigation: An earlier analysis of 587 of the donors reported 276 Gb of sequence data and around 110 million unique TCR beta sequences obtained from some 200 million T cells. An early release covering roughly 640 HLA-typed donors comprised 250 to 350 gigabases of sequencing data and 65 million to 100 million unique TCR sequences. The genetic ancestry cluster associated with self-reported Caucasian donors included 65% to 90% of the roughly 360 genotyped donors. The aim of the study was to test whether cataloging public T cell receptors could identify signatures of past pathogen exposure. Using immunosequencing, the study profiled T cell repertoires from fewer than 850 subjects and related those repertoires to cytomegalovirus serostatus. Besides the first cohort of around 700 subjects, a separate validation cohort made up of 90 to 150 different subjects was used. To predict cytomegalovirus infection status, the study brought together high-throughput TCR immunosequencing, statistical association of individual TCRs with disease status, and machine learning. In a later analysis, previously published TCR beta repertoires from roughly 710 donors were re-analyzed and high-resolution HLA genotyping was added so that TCR occurrence patterns could be studied. Rather than drawing on any new phenotypic data, the later analysis identified candidate immune exposures from TCR beta sequences and the way those sequences occurred across donors. An earlier analysis of more than 450 of the donors used high-throughput TCR beta sequencing to judge whether each TCR beta V gene segment behaved as functional or pseudogenic. Donor age, sex, ethnicity and CMV serostatus were compiled alongside the repertoire data. In a later genetic analysis, genome-wide SNP genotypes for about three fifths of the 666 donors were used, and that subset was treated as a discovery cohort. All discovery cohort repertoires had been generated on a single sequencing platform. HLA typing covered class I and class II loci at four-digit resolution. The number of typed donors differed by locus: about 620-640 for A, B, C, DRB1 and DQB1; 522 for DQA1; approximately 600 for DPA1; and some 430 for DPB1. Several DR-DQ haplotypes were treated as single units for association and clustering because of strong linkage in the cohort. Among some 410 genotyped donors of the cohort, an average of approximately 240,000 unique TCR beta nucleotide sequences was sequenced per donor, of which about 18% were non-productive.

The library was prepared using the immunoSEQ multiplex PCR assay. A mixture of 60 forward primers for TCR Vbeta segments and 13 reverse primers for TCR Jbeta segments was used in the multiplex PCR. The CDR3 region of rearranged TCR beta genes was amplified from genomic DNA with a multiplex PCR assay. On the Illumina HiSeq System, the amplified TCR beta libraries were sequenced as 87-base-pair reads. The authors' analysis ran thus. In a later analysis, 80 million or so unique TCR beta chains were counted across the approximately 670 repertoires, and approximately 11 million of these chains were shared by at least two donors. Raw reads were error-corrected and collapsed into unique sequences with a nearest-neighbor algorithm that merged closely related sequences to remove PCR and sequencing errors. V, D and J gene segments were assigned by aligning CDR3 sequences to IMGT reference sequences. For a sequence to be retained, a match of at least six nucleotides to both a V gene segment and a J gene segment was required. Rearrangements were classified as productive when the CDR3 lacked stop codons and remained in frame with V and J, and all other rearrangements were classified as non-productive. Following IMGT convention, CDR3 was defined as the stretch from the second conserved V-encoded cysteine to the conserved J-encoded phenylalanine. The earlier analysis of about 590 of the donors excluded sequences that lacked an unambiguous match to a single V gene segment. An earlier analysis of several hundred of the donors called V segments functional above 56.7% productive rearrangements and segregating when the between-donor standard deviation exceeded 5%. To diagnose cytomegalovirus status from the catalog of TCR beta chain sequences, a statistical classification framework was built. In a later analysis, TCR nucleotide sequences were compared against IMGT/GENE-DB human TR gene sequences so that V and J genes could be assigned. A later analysis assigned CDR3 sequences and most-parsimonious VDJ recombination scenarios with the TCRdist pipeline. A later analysis defined each TCR beta chain by its CDR3 amino acid sequence plus V-gene family, and excluded reads lacking a unique V-gene family. In a later analysis, around 650 highly shared, low-generation-probability nucleotide sequences were removed to address suspected cross-contamination and a sequencing artifact. A later analysis calculated a clonal expansion index for each public chain from normalized within-repertoire ranks of inferred template counts. In a later analysis, generation probabilities were computed using a VDJ recombination model fitted to out-of-frame rearrangements, and the results were checked against IGoR. A later analysis scored TCR-TCR, TCR-HLA and TCR-CMV co-occurrence with hypergeometric tests, applying a repertoire-size bias correction to TCR pairs. In a later analysis, false discovery rates were estimated by permuting HLA or CMV assignments 20 times. In a later analysis, co-occurring TCRs were grouped using DBSCAN, and TCRdist sequence similarity was added for clustering within HLA-allele-positive subsets. Repertoires with fewer than 30,000 or more than 120,000 public chains, plus five repertoires with anomalous nucleotide sharing, were excluded from co-occurrence clustering. The table comes from immuneACCESS by way of TCRdb, which keeps in-frame sequences with V and J called. Part of the clones is missing from these tables; in studies checked, under half for an unresolved V gene and the rest for unknown reasons. V, J and clone size are taken as reported in that table, and D and trimming were inferred from the DNA itself. The sample table shows 200,000 to 250,000 clones, and over 70% are seen once. Together, the top ten hold less than 3.5% of the sample.

Trimming accounts for 3 bases at V and 1 base at J, while the number of junction bases matched to no gene is 0. Taken from cysteine to phenylalanine, the CDR3 has 14 residues. The only DNA kept is the CDR3, 42 bases in frame from the first base. CDR1 and CDR2 (SGHRS, YFSETQ) derive from the germline V gene. The cohort consisted of hundreds of healthy bone marrow donors. At the time of sampling, all cohort members were nominally healthy, though unrecorded immune exposures were likely present. The donor tested CMV seropositive, placing the donor among the 250 to 350 seropositive members of the cohort. A peripheral blood sample was provided by each donor, and peripheral blood mononuclear cells were used for TCR beta sequencing. The Qiagen DNeasy Blood Extraction Kit was used to extract genomic DNA from the blood cell samples. On the study overall, not on this receptor specifically: In a later analysis, HLA-associated TCR beta chains were found to be more clonally expanded and to have lower generation probabilities than equally common non-associated chains. In a later analysis, most CMV-associated TCR beta chains were found to appear HLA-restricted, with HLA associations seemingly driven largely by CMV exposure. Because counts were too low, roughly 17 rarely observed V segments, including chromosome 9 orphons, were left out of the earlier analysis of 587 of the donors. According to a later genetic analysis, donors in an Asian-associated ancestry cluster had fewer N-insertions in productive TCRs than the approximately 690-donor mean. An earlier analysis of 587 of the donors showed that most TCR beta V segments appeared in productive rearrangements either about 87% or about 30% of the time, which broadly matched IMGT annotations. Specific HLA alleles were associated with around 18,000 TCR beta sequences at a false discovery rate of 0.05 in a later analysis. Most TCR sequences were seen in very few donors, while some public TCRs were found in many individuals. A further reported finding was that TCR beta sequences accurately predicted the HLA-A and HLA-B alleles for most subjects in the first cohort. In both the original and validation cohorts, the classifier was reported to diagnose cytomegalovirus status with high specificity and sensitivity. In a later analysis, several top co-occurrence clusters were reported to appear linked to parvovirus B19, influenza, CMV and Epstein-Barr virus. The only immune exposure information available for the cohort was CMV serostatus. In vitro tests confirmed that a few of the cytomegalovirus-associated TCR beta chains recognize cytomegalovirus antigens. A later genetic analysis associated a missense DCLRE1C variant with V-gene and J-gene trimming of TCR beta chains, and an independent cohort replicated the association. Correlated functional status among segregating V segments might reflect linkage disequilibrium, but an unknown experimental factor could not be ruled out. Strong co-occurrence of HLA alleles, especially DR and DQ, made assigning TCR associations to individual alleles difficult. Because some donors lacked HLA typing at each locus, the association tests relied only on the typed subset. Roughly uniform sequencing depth across donors was assumed in presence/absence analyses, although this assumption may not hold. The sequencing pipeline was judged likely to have produced a cluster of highly shared sequence variants as a technical artifact. A total of 150 to 200 TCR beta chains were listed by the study as associated with cytomegalovirus. The authors suggested that the approach could potentially be extended to other disease states and immunological phenotypes. In a later analysis, the rate of TCR association differed among HLA loci, with DRB1 alleles having the most associated TCRs and HLA-C alleles having the fewest. The cohort was sequenced for TCR beta chains only, and without alpha or paired-chain data the features that could be detected were limited. Some IMGT-functional V segments, including TRBV6-2 and TRBV6-3, could not be told apart with the 87-base-pair reads, so those segments were excluded.

The TCR was taken from a woman aged 55-70 years in good health and CMV-seropositive. Sequencing was done on a sample of PBMCs. Recombination connected TRBV5-1 to TRBJ1-1; 10 middle bases align to TRBD1. CDR3 reads: CASSWDRGNTEAFF. The nucleotide sequence reads TGCGCCAGCAGCTGGGACAGGGGGAACACTGAAGCTTTCTTT.